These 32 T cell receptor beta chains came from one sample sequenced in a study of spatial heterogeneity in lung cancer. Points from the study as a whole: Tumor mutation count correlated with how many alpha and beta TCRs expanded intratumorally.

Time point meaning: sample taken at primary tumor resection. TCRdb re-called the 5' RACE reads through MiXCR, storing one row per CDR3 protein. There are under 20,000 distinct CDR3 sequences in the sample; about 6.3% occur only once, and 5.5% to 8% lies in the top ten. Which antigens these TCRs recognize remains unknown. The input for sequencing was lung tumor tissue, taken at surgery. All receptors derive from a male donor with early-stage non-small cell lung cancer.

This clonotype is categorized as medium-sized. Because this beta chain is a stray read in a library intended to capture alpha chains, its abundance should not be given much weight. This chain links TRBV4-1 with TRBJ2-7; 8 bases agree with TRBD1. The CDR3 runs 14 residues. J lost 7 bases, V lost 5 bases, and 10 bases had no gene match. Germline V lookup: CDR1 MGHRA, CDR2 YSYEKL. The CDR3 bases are TGCGCCAGCAGCAGCCGGACAGGGCCCTGGGAGCAGTACTTC. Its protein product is CASSSRTGPWEQYF.

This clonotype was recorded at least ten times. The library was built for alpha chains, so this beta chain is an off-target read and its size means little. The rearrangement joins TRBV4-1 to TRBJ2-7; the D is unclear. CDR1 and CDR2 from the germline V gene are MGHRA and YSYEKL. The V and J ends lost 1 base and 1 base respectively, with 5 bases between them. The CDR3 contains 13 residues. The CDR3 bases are TGCGCCAGCAGCCAAGCCGGGTCCTACGAGCAGTACTTC. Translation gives CASSQAGSYEQYF.

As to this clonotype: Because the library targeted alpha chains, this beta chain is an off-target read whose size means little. CDR3 sequence (DNA): TGCAGCATAACGGACAGATCCTCCTCCTACGAGCAGTACTTC. It is translated as CSITDRSSSYEQYF. This chain links TRBV29-1 with TRBJ2-7; a weak D match, TRBD1 (6 bases). Deletions cut 8 bases from V and 0 bases from J, with 17 bases between. This CDR3 comprises 14 residues. The germline V gene encodes CDR1 SQVTM and CDR2 ANQGSEA.

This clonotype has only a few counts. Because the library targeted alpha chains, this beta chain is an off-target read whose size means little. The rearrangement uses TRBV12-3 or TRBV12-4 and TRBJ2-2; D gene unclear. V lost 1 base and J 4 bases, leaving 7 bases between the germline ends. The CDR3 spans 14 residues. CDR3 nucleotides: TGTGCCAGCAGTTTAGGGCTGTTCACCGGGGAGCTGTTTTTT. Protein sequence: CASSLGLFTGELFF.

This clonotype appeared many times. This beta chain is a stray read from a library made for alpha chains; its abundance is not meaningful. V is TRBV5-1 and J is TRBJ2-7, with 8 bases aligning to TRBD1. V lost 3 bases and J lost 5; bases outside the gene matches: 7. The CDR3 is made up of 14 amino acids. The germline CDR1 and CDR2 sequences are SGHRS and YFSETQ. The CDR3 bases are TGCGCCAGCAGCTCCGGACAGGGAATGGACGAGCAGTACTTC. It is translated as CASSSGQGMDEQYF. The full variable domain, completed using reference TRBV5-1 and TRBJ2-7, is KAGVTQTPRYLIKTRGQQVTLSCSPISGHRSVSWYQQTPGQGLQFLFEYFSETQRNKGNFPGRFSGRQFSNSRSEMNVSTLELGDSALYLCASSSGQGMDEQYFGPGTRLTVT.

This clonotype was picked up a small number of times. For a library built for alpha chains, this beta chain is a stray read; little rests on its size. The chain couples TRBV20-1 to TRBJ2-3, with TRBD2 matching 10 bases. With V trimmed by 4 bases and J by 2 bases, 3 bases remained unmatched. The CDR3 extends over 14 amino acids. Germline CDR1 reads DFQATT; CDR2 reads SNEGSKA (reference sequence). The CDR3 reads CSATSGGATDTQYF. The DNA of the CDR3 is TGCAGTGCTACGAGCGGGGGGGCCACAGATACGCAGTATTTT.

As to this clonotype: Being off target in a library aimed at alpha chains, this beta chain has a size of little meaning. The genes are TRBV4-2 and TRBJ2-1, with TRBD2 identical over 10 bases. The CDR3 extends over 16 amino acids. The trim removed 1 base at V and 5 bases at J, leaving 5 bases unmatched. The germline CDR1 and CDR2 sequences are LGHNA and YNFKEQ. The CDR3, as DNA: TGTGCCAGCAGCCAAGGAATAGCGGGAGGAGACAATGAGCAGTTCTTC. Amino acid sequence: CASSQGIAGGDNEQFF.

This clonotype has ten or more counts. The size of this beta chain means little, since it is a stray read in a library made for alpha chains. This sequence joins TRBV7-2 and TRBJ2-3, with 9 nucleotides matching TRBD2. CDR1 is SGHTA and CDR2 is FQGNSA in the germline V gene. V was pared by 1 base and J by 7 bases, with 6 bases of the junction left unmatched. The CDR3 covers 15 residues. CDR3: CASSLDAGGPNTQYF. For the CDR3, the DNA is TGTGCCAGCAGCTTAGACGCGGGGGGGCCGAATACGCAGTATTTT. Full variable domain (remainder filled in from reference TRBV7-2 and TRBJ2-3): GAGVSQSPSNKVTEKGKDVELRCDPISGHTALYWYRQSLGQGLEFLIYFQGNSAPDKSGLPSDRFSAERTGGSVSTLTIQRTQQEDSAVYLCASSLDAGGPNTQYFGPGTRLTVL.

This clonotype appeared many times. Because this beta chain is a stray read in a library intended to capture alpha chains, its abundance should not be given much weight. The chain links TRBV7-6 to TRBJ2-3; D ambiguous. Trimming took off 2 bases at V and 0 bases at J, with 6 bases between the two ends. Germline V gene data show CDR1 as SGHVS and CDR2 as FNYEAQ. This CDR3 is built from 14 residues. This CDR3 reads CASSLSPSTDTQYF. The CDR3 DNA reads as TGTGCCAGCAGCTTAAGTCCTAGCACAGATACGCAGTATTTT.

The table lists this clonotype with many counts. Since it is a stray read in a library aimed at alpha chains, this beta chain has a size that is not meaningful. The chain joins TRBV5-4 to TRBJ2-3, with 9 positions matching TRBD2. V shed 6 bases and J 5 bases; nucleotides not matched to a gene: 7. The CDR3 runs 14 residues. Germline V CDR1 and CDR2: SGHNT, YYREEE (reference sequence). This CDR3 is CASMREGRGDTQYF. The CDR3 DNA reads TGTGCCAGCATGCGGGAGGGCCGCGGAGATACGCAGTATTTT.

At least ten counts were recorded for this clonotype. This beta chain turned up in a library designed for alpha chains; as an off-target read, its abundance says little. This CDR3 reads CASSFGGSDTDTQYF. Written as DNA, the CDR3 is TGTGCCAGCAGCTTCGGGGGTTCCGACACAGATACGCAGTATTTT. The chain joins TRBV7-9 to TRBJ2-3; tentative D call: TRBD2 (6 bases). This CDR3 spans 15 amino acids. V lost 3 bases and J 2 bases, leaving 12 bases between the germline ends. Looked up from germline, CDR1 is SEHNR and CDR2 is FQNEAQ (reference sequence).

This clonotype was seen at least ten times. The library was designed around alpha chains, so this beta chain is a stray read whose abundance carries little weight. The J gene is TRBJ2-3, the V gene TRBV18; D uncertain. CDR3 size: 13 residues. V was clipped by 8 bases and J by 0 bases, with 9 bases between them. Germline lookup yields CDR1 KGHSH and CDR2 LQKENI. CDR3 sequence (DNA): TGTGCCAGCCTTGCCACCAGCACAGATACGCAGTATTTT. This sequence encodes CASLATSTDTQYF.

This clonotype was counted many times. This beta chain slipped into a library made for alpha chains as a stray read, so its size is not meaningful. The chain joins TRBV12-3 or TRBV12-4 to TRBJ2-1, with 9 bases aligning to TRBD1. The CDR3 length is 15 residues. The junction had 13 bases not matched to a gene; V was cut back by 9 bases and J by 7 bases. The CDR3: CASSFAGTGFNEQFF. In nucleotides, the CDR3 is TGTGCCAGTTCGTTCGCCGGGACAGGGTTTAATGAGCAGTTCTTC.

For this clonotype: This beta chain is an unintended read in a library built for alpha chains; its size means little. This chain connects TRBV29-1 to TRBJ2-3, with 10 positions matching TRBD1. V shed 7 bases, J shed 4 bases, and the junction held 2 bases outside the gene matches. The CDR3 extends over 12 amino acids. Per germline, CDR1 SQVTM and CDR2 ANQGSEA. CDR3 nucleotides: TGCAGCGGTGGACAGGGGGCAGATACGCAGTATTTT. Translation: CSGGQGADTQYF.

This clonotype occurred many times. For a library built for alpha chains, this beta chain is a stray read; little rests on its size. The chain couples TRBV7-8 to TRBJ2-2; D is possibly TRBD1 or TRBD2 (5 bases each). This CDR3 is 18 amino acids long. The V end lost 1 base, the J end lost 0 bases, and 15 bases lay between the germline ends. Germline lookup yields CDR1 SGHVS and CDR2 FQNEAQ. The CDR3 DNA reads TGTGCCAGCAGCTTAGTATTTTCGAGGGGAACGAACACCGGGGAGCTGTTTTTT. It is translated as CASSLVFSRGTNTGELFF.

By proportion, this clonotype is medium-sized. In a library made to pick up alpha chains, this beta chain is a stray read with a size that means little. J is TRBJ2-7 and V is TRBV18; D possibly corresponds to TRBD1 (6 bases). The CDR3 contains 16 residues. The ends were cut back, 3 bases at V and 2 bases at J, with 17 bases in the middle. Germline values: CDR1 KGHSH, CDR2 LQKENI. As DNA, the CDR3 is TGTGCCAGCTCACCTTCGACAGGCCAAGGGACCTACGAGCAGTACTTC. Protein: CASSPSTGQGTYEQYF.

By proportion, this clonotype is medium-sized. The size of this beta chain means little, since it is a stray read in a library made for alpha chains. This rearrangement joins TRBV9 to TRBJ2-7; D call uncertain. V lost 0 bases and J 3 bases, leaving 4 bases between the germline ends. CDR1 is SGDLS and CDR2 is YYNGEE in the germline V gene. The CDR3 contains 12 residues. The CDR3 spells CASSVGSYEQYF. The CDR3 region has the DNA TGTGCCAGCAGCGTAGGCAGCTACGAGCAGTACTTC.

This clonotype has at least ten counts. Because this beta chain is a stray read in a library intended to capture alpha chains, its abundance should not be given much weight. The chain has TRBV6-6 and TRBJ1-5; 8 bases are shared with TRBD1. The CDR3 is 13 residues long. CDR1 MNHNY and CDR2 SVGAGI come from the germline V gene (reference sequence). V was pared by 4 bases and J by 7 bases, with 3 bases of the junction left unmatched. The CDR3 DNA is TGTGCCAGCAGTTTCGGACAGGGACAGCCCCAGCATTTT. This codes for CASSFGQGQPQHF.

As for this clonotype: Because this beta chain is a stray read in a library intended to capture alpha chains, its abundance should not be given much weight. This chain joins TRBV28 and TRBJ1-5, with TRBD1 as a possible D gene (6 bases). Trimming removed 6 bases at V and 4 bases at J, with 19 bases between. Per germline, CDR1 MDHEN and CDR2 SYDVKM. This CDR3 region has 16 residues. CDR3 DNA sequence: TGTGCCAGCAGGCCTGGAGCAGGGGATAGGAATCAGCCCCAGCATTTT. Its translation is CASRPGAGDRNQPQHF.

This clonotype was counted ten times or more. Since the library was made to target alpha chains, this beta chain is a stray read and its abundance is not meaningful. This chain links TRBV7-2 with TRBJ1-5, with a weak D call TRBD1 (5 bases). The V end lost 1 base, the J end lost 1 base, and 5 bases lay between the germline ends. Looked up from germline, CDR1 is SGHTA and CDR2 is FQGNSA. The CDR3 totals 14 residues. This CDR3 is CASSLGDSNQPQHF. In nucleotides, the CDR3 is TGTGCCAGCAGCTTAGGGGACAGCAATCAGCCCCAGCATTTT.

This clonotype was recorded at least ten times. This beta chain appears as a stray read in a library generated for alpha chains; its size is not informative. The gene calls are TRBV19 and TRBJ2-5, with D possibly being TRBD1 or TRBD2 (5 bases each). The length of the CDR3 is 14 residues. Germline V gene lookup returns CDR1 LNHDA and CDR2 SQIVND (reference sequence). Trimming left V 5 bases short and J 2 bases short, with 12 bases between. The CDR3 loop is CASSSGRMQETQYF. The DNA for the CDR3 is TGTGCCAGTAGTTCGGGACGGATGCAAGAGACCCAGTACTTC.

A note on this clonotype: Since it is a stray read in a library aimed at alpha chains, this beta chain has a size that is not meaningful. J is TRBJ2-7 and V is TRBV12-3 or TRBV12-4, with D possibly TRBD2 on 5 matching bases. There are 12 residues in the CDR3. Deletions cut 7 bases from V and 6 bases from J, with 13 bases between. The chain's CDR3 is CASNRARGEQYF. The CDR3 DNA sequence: TGTGCCAGCAATAGGGCCCGGGGCGAGCAGTACTTC.

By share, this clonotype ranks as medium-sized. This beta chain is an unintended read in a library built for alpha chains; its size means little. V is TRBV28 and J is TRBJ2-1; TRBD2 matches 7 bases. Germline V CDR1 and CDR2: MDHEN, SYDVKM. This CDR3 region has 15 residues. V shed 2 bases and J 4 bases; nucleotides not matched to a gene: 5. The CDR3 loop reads CASSLRGSRYNEQFF. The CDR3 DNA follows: TGTGCCAGCAGTTTACGCGGGAGCCGATACAATGAGCAGTTCTTC.

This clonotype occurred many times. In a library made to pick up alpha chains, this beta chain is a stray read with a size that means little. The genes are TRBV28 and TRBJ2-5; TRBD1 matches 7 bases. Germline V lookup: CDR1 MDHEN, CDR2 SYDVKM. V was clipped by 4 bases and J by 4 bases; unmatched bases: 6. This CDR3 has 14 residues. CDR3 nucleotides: TGTGCCAGCAGTTCTCCCGGGACAGCAGAGACCCAGTACTTC. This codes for CASSSPGTAETQYF.

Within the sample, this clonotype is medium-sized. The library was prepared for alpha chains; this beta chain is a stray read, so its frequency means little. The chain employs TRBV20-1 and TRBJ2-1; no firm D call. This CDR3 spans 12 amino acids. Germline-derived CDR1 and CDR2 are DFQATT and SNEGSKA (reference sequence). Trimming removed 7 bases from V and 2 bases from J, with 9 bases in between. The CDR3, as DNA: TGCAGTGGGGATGGTCCCTACAATGAGCAGTTCTTC. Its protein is CSGDGPYNEQFF.

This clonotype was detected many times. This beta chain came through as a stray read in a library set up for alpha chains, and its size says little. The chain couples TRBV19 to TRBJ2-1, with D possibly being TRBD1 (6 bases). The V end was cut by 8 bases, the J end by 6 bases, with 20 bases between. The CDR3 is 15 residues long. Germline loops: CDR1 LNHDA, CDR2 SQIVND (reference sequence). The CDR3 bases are TGTGCCAGTGTCCCGGGACATGGGTCCGGCAATGAGCAGTTCTTC. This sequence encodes CASVPGHGSGNEQFF.

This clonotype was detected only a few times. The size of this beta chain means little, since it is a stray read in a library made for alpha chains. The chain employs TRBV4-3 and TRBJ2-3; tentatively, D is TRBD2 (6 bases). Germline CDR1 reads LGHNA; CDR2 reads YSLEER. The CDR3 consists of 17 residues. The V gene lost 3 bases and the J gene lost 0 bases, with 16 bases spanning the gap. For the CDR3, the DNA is TGCGCCAGCAGCCAGGAGGGGCTTGGCGGCAGCACAGATACGCAGTATTTT. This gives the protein CASSQEGLGGSTDTQYF.

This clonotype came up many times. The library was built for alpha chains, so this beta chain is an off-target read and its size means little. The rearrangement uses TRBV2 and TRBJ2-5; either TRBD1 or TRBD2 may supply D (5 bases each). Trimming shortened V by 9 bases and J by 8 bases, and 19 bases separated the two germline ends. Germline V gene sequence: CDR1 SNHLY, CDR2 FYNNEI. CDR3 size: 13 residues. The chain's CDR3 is CASADSGSQTQYF. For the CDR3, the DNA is TGTGCCAGTGCCGACAGCGGCTCCCAAACCCAGTACTTC.

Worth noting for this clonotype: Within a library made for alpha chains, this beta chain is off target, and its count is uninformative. The CDR3 loop reads CASRTASYNEQFF. CDR3 coding DNA: TGTGCCAGCAGGACCGCCTCCTACAATGAGCAGTTCTTC. The chain joins TRBV5-6 to TRBJ2-1; no firm D call. The CDR3 extends over 13 amino acids. Germline V gene sequence: CDR1 SGHDT, CDR2 YYEEEE. V was clipped by 5 bases and J by 0 bases, with 6 bases between them.

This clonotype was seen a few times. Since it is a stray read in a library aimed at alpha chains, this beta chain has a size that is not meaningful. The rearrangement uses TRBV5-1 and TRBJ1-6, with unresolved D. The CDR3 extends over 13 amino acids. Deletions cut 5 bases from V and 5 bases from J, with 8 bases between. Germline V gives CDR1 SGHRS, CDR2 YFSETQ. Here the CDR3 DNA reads TGCGCCAGCAGGCAGGAGAATAATTCACCCCTCCACTTT. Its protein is CASRQENNSPLHF.

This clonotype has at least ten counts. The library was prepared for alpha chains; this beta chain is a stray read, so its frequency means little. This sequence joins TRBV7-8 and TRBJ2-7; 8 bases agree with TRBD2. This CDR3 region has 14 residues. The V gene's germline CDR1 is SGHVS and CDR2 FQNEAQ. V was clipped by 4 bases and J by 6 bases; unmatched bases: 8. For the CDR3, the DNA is TGTGCCAGCAGCTCATGGGCAGCGGGAGTCGAGCAGTACTTC. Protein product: CASSSWAAGVEQYF.

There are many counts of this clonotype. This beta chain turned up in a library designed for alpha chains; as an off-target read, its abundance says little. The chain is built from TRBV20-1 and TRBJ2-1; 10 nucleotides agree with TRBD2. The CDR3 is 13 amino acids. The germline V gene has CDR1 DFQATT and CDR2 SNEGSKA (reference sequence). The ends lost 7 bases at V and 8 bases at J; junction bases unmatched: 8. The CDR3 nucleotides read TGCAGTGTAGCTAGCGGGGGAGTGGATGAGCAGTTCTTC. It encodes CSVASGGVDEQFF.